This T cell receptor (beta chain) was identified during a study of blood T cells in healthy people across ages. General observations from the study: Age advanced and TCR beta diversity per million T cells fell, roughly linearly.

On this clonotype: Antigen unknown.

The individuals who served as donors were healthy Caucasians living in Russia, aged about 6 to 95. Germline loops: CDR1 DFQATT, CDR2 SNEGSKA (reference sequence). There are 13 residues in the CDR3. Trimming took 4 bases from V and 7 from J, leaving 16 bases between them. Sample-barcoded 5' priming and a J-beta primer mix drove a second PCR of roughly 6 to 12 cycles. Every single cDNA molecule received a tag from a template-switch adaptor with 12 random nucleotides. From the 5' RACE reads, TCRdb called clonotypes with MiXCR, one entry per CDR3 protein. The repertoire holds hundreds of thousands of distinct CDR3 sequences, with over 45% as singletons.

This TCR was sampled from a man aged 30 to 39 in good health. The chain has TRBV20-1 and TRBJ1-1; no definite D call. The sample taken for sequencing was blood. The CDR3 is CSATLQSGVEAFF. The CDR3 nucleotides are TGCAGTGCTACCTTACAGTCCGGGGTTGAAGCTTTCTTT.